This T cell receptor (beta chain) is drawn from a study of blood T cells in healthy people across ages. For this clonotype: Its antigen is undetermined.

Together with a sample-barcoded 5' primer, a J-beta primer mix was included in a second PCR lasting about 6 to 12 cycles. TCRdb re-called the 5' RACE reads with MiXCR, one entry per CDR3 protein. This sample yields approximately 1,700,000 distinct CDR3 sequences, of which 35% to 50% are seen a single time; around 23% belongs to the top ten. Study-wide results and limits: TCR beta diversity, measured per million T cells, fell in a roughly linear way with age. The donors' CMV status was not determined, possibly confounding changes in expanded clonotypes.

CDR1 and CDR2 from the germline V gene are SGHTA and FQGTGA. V trimming: 0 bases; J trimming: 0 bases; junction bases outside the gene matches: 6. The CDR3 is made up of 20 amino acids. Source material: blood. The clonotype was recovered from a human donor in good health. The chain links TRBV7-3 to TRBJ2-1, with 15 bases that match TRBD2. The DNA of the CDR3 is TGTGCCAGCAGCTTAACCCCGGGACTAGCGGGGGGTAGCTCCTACAATGAGCAGTTCTTC. Translated, it gives CASSLTPGLAGGSSYNEQFF.